The 32 T cell receptor beta chains listed next were all sequenced from one sample in a study of CD8 T cells in Susac syndrome. Roughly 0.45 to 1 ug RNA was reverse transcribed with random hexamers. TCRdb reprocessed the immunoSEQ multiplex PCR reads with MiXCR, giving one entry per CDR3 protein. The table includes approximately 94,000 distinct CDR3 sequences, roughly 96% detected once. Sequencing was carried out using CD8+ T cells from PBMCs. These receptors came from a human donor with Susac syndrome.

V and J are TRBV6-5 and TRBJ1-1, with D possibly TRBD1 on 5 matching bases. V lost 9 bases to trimming and J lost 10 bases, with 24 bases between them. The CDR3 contains 14 residues. Looked up from germline, CDR1 is MNHEY and CDR2 is SVGAGI. CDR3 region: CARRDGASNSGAFF. Written as DNA, the CDR3 is TGTGCCAGGAGGGATGGGGCCTCAAACTCGGGAGCTTTCTTT.

In this sample, this clonotype turned up once. This chain connects TRBV27 to TRBJ1-6; D remains ambiguous. The V end was cut by 2 bases, the J end by 6 bases, with 5 bases between. Germline V lookup: CDR1 MNHEY, CDR2 SMNVEV (reference sequence). This CDR3 has 13 residues. The CDR3 DNA reads as TGTGCCAGCAGTTTAGGGCTTAATTCACCCCTCCACTTT. This translates into CASSLGLNSPLHF.

V and J are TRBV5-1 and TRBJ2-7; 7 bases fit TRBD1. CDR1 is SGHRS and CDR2 is YFSETQ in the germline V gene. There are 12 residues in the CDR3. Losses at the gene ends were 4 bases for V and 6 bases for J; bases not matched to a gene: 4. The CDR3 reads CASSPQGSEQYF. The CDR3 coding sequence is TGCGCCAGCAGCCCACAGGGGAGCGAGCAGTACTTC.

The V gene is TRBV20-1, the J gene TRBJ2-7; 9 bases match TRBD2. The V and J ends lost 6 bases and 6 bases, in that order; junction bases with no gene match: 6. Germline V lookup: CDR1 DFQATT, CDR2 SNEGSKA (reference sequence). CDR3 length equals 12 residues. The chain's CDR3 is CSAADSGSEQYF. Written as DNA, the CDR3 is TGCAGTGCCGCGGATAGCGGGAGCGAGCAGTACTTC.

The chain is built from TRBV9 and TRBJ2-1, with 13 positions matching TRBD2. There are 17 residues in the CDR3. The J segment lost 3 bases and the V segment lost 4 bases, leaving 7 bases of the junction unmatched. CDR1 is SGDLS, CDR2 YYNGEE, per germline. The CDR3 region is CASSSRTSGGNYNEQFF. Here the CDR3 DNA reads TGTGCCAGCAGCTCCCGGACTAGCGGGGGTAACTACAATGAGCAGTTCTTC.

This chain links TRBV5-1 with TRBJ1-2, with 7 bases aligning to TRBD1. The CDR3 length is 15 residues. CDR1 is SGHRS, CDR2 YFSETQ, per germline. V trimming: 0 bases; J trimming: 7 bases; junction bases outside the gene matches: 9. The CDR3: CASSLDPNRDSGYTF. In nucleotides, the CDR3 is TGCGCCAGCAGCTTGGACCCCAACAGGGACAGTGGCTACACCTTC.

CDR3: CASSVGQGYGYTF. CDR3 bases: TGTGCCAGCAGCGTAGGACAAGGGTATGGCTACACCTTC. The V gene is TRBV9, the J gene TRBJ1-2; D is unclear. The germline V gene encodes CDR1 SGDLS and CDR2 YYNGEE. V was clipped by 0 bases and J by 5 bases, with 8 bases between them. This CDR3 region has 13 residues.

The J gene is TRBJ2-5, the V gene TRBV9; D unresolved. This CDR3 has 14 amino acids. Germline V CDR1 and CDR2: SGDLS, YYNGEE. Trimming stripped 0 bases from V and 0 bases from J, with 6 bases between. The CDR3 loop is CASSVDIYQETQYF. The CDR3 coding sequence is TGTGCCAGCAGCGTAGATATATACCAAGAGACCCAGTACTTC.

The chain uses TRBV29-1 and TRBJ2-7; TRBD1 or TRBD2 may be the D gene (5 bases each). Germline-derived CDR1 and CDR2 are SQVTM and ANQGSEA. The length of the CDR3 is 15 residues. Trimming cost V 1 base and J 0 bases, with 13 bases left between them. In DNA form, the CDR3 reads TGCAGCGTTGAAGGTTTGGGGGTGAGCTCCTACGAGCAGTACTTC. This gives the protein CSVEGLGVSSYEQYF.

The chain has TRBV28 and TRBJ1-4; D gene unclear. V lost 7 bases, J lost 10 bases, and 13 bases lay in between. Germline-derived CDR1 and CDR2 are MDHEN and SYDVKM. The CDR3 consists of 12 residues. The CDR3 is CASISSFGKLFF. CDR3 nucleotide sequence: TGTGCCAGCATTTCGTCCTTCGGAAAACTGTTTTTT.

This clonotype is a singleton in its sample. V is TRBV12-3 or TRBV12-4 and J is TRBJ1-1; the match to TRBD1 covers 9 bases. The CDR3 loop spans 14 amino acids. V shed 5 bases and J 4 bases; nucleotides not matched to a gene: 5. CDR3 in DNA: TGTGCCAGCAGTACCGGGACAGGGAGCACTGAAGCTTTCTTT. Translation: CASSTGTGSTEAFF.

The CDR3 here is CATSRGWNTEAFF. As DNA, the CDR3 is TGTGCCACCAGCAGAGGGTGGAACACTGAAGCTTTCTTT. This sequence joins TRBV15 and TRBJ1-1; D is uncertain. Germline V gene data show CDR1 as LNHNV and CDR2 as YYDKDF (reference sequence). Trimming took off 1 base at V and 1 base at J, with 4 bases between the two ends. CDR3 size: 13 residues.

V is TRBV4-1 and J is TRBJ2-5, with D possibly matching TRBD1 (6 bases). The ends were cut back, 5 bases at V and 4 bases at J, with 23 bases in the middle. The CDR3 length is 17 residues. Germline V gene lookup returns CDR1 MGHRA and CDR2 YSYEKL. In nucleotides, the CDR3 is TGCGCCAGCAGCGACGAACCCCCTCGGGACAATACAGAGACCCAGTACTTC. Translating it yields CASSDEPPRDNTETQYF.

The chain joins TRBV27 to TRBJ2-1; TRBD2 agrees at 15 bases. Germline CDR1 reads MNHEY; CDR2 reads SMNVEV (reference sequence). V lost 6 bases to trimming and J lost 14 bases; unmatched junction nucleotides: 14. The CDR3 consists of 16 residues. The CDR3 region has the DNA TGTGCCAGCAGCTCAAGGACTAGCGGGGGGGCTCCTTGGGAGTTCTTC. This translates into CASSSRTSGGAPWEFF.

The CDR3 loop is CASSPGTGKYEQYF. The CDR3 nucleotides read TGTGCCAGCAGTCCCGGGACAGGGAAGTACGAGCAGTACTTC. V usage is TRBV25-1 and J usage is TRBJ2-7; TRBD1 aligns across 9 bases. CDR1 and CDR2 from the germline V gene are MGHDK and SYGVNS. The CDR3 covers 14 residues. V was pared by 5 bases and J by 4 bases, with 6 bases of the junction left unmatched.

V and J are TRBV20-1 and TRBJ2-1; 10 bases are a match to TRBD2. V lost 3 bases to trimming and J lost 9 bases; unmatched junction nucleotides: 11. This CDR3 comprises 15 residues. CDR1 and CDR2 (germline): DFQATT, SNEGSKA (reference sequence). CDR3 residues: CSASPAGGEWGEQFF. For the CDR3, the DNA is TGCAGTGCTAGTCCAGCGGGAGGGGAATGGGGTGAGCAGTTCTTC.

This chain links TRBV29-1 with TRBJ2-1, with 9 bases lining up with TRBD1. V shed 7 bases, J shed 8 bases, and the junction held 9 bases outside the gene matches. Germline CDR1 and CDR2: SQVTM and ANQGSEA. This CDR3 contains 13 residues. The CDR3 loop reads CSATGQGEDEQFF. The CDR3, as DNA: TGCAGCGCCACGGGACAGGGTGAAGATGAGCAGTTCTTC.

The rearrangement links TRBV20-1 to TRBJ2-7; 7 bases line up with TRBD1. Germline values: CDR1 DFQATT, CDR2 SNEGSKA (reference sequence). The CDR3 extends over 13 amino acids. J lost 2 bases, V lost 6 bases, and 7 bases had no gene match. The CDR3 region has the DNA TGCAGTGCCTTAGGGACAGTCCCCTACGAGCAGTACTTC. Its translation is CSALGTVPYEQYF.

The rearrangement joins TRBV5-4 to TRBJ2-7; a possible D gene is TRBD1 (6 bases). The CDR3 is 15 residues long. Trimming took 3 bases from V and 6 from J, leaving 19 bases between them. Germline CDR1 is SGHNT and CDR2 is YYREEE (reference sequence). CDR3 protein: CASSSGQGLVIEQYF. The CDR3 region has the DNA TGTGCCAGCAGCTCGGGGCAGGGGCTAGTTATCGAGCAGTACTTC.

The chain recombines TRBV2 with TRBJ2-5; D is ambiguous. V lost 4 bases, J lost 5 bases, and 14 bases lay in between. The germline CDR1 and CDR2 sequences are SNHLY and FYNNEI. CDR3 length: 14 residues. DNA of the CDR3: TGTGCCAGCAGTGTTCGACGGTCCGAGGAGACCCAGTACTTC. Translating it yields CASSVRRSEETQYF.

The V gene is TRBV19, the J gene TRBJ1-1; D perhaps matches TRBD1 (6 bases). CDR3 size: 14 residues. Germline V CDR1 and CDR2: LNHDA, SQIVND (reference sequence). The V and J ends lost 5 bases and 0 bases respectively, with 10 bases between them. CDR3 region: CASSGGGLNTEAFF. The CDR3 DNA reads as TGTGCCAGTAGTGGAGGGGGGCTGAACACTGAAGCTTTCTTT.

The chain joins TRBV29-1 to TRBJ1-2, with TRBD1 identical over 9 bases. The CDR3 consists of 12 residues. V shed 0 bases, J shed 9 bases, and the junction held 2 bases outside the gene matches. CDR1 is SQVTM and CDR2 is ANQGSEA in the germline V gene. The CDR3 nucleotides are TGCAGCGTTGAAGAGGGACAGGGACGCTACACCTTC. Translation: CSVEEGQGRYTF.

The gene calls are TRBV25-1 and TRBJ2-1, with unresolved D. The germline V gene encodes CDR1 MGHDK and CDR2 SYGVNS. The germline V and J ends were trimmed by 6 bases and 5 bases, with 11 bases remaining between them. The CDR3 contains 13 residues. For the CDR3, the DNA is TGTGCCAGCAGCCCGGGCGGTCACAATGAGCAGTTCTTC. It encodes CASSPGGHNEQFF.

The chain combines TRBV4-1 with TRBJ1-2; 11 bases line up with TRBD1. Germline V gene sequence: CDR1 MGHRA, CDR2 YSYEKL. This CDR3 spans 14 amino acids. The J segment lost 8 bases and the V segment lost 4 bases, leaving 6 bases of the junction unmatched. The CDR3 coding sequence is TGCGCCAGCAGCCCGGACAGGGGGCTCAACGGCTACACCTTC. This translates into CASSPDRGLNGYTF.

The chain carries TRBV29-1 and TRBJ2-7; weak D call: TRBD1 (5 bases). From germline, CDR1 is SQVTM and CDR2 ANQGSEA. V lost 2 bases, J lost 5 bases, and 10 bases lay in between. The CDR3 is 12 amino acids. DNA for the CDR3: TGCAGCGTTGAAAGGGGCAGAGACGAGCAGTACTTC. This gives the protein CSVERGRDEQYF.

V gene TRBV24-1 combines with J gene TRBJ2-5; 7 nucleotides match TRBD2. The CDR3 is made up of 14 amino acids. Germline V gene sequence: CDR1 KGHDR, CDR2 SFDVKD. The V segment lost 3 bases and the J segment 7 bases; nucleotides outside the gene matches: 7. The CDR3 nucleotides read TGTGCCACCAGTGATGGGGGGGACGGAGGGACCCAGTACTTC. Its protein is CATSDGGDGGTQYF.

This chain links TRBV28 with TRBJ2-3; 9 bases are shared with TRBD1. This CDR3 is 15 amino acids long. After removal of 6 bases from V and 4 bases from J, the junction contained 8 bases not matched to a gene. Germline-derived CDR1 and CDR2 are MDHEN and SYDVKM. CDR3 nucleotides: TGTGCCAGCAGCCCCCGGGACAGGGCCCCAGATACGCAGTATTTT. Its translation: CASSPRDRAPDTQYF.

The rearrangement links TRBV12-3 or TRBV12-4 to TRBJ2-5; D remains ambiguous. Deletions cut 5 bases from V and 3 bases from J, with 10 bases between. This CDR3 region has 13 residues. For the CDR3, the DNA is TGTGCCAGCAGTCGACCCGAGAAAGAGACCCAGTACTTC. It encodes CASSRPEKETQYF.

The rearrangement uses TRBV20-1 and TRBJ2-1, with D perhaps matching TRBD1 (6 bases). Germline lookup yields CDR1 DFQATT and CDR2 SNEGSKA (reference sequence). With 5 bases removed from V and 9 bases from J, the gap between germline ends came to 17 bases. This CDR3 is built from 13 residues. CDR3 DNA sequence: TGCAGTGCTCGGACAGCCGGGCCGGGTGAGCAGTTCTTC. This sequence encodes CSARTAGPGEQFF.

J is TRBJ1-5 and V is TRBV11-2; 8 bases map to TRBD1. Per the germline V gene, CDR1 is SGHAT and CDR2 is FQNNGV. After removal of 3 bases from V and 2 bases from J, the junction contained 6 bases not matched to a gene. This CDR3 has 16 amino acids. The CDR3 DNA follows: TGTGCCAGCAGCTTCGGACAGGGTCAAGGCAATCAGCCCCAGCATTTT. Translation: CASSFGQGQGNQPQHF.

The chain links TRBV6-2 or TRBV6-3 to TRBJ1-2, with a tentative D call TRBD1 (5 bases). Per the germline V gene, CDR1 is MNHEY and CDR2 is SVGEGT. This CDR3 has 15 residues. The V end was cut by 0 bases, the J end by 4 bases, with 12 bases between. The DNA of the CDR3 is TGTGCCAGCAGTTACTCGGGACCCCCGATCTATGGCTACACCTTC. As protein: CASSYSGPPIYGYTF.

V is TRBV12-3 or TRBV12-4 and J is TRBJ2-3; 8 bases are shared with TRBD2. The CDR3 is 10 residues long. V lost 4 bases and J lost 14; bases outside the gene matches: 2. The CDR3 DNA is TGTGCCAGCAGTTCCGGGACTAGGTATTTT. Encoded protein: CASSSGTRYF.